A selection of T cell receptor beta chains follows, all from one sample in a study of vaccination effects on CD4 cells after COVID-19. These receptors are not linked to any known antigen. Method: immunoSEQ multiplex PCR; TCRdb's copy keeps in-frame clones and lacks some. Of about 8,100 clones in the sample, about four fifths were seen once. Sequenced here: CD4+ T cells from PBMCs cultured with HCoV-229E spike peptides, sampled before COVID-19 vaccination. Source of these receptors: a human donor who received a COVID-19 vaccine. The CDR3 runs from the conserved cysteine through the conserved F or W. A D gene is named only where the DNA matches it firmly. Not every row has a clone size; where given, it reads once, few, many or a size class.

cdr3_aa: CASSLTLGNTIYF; cdr3_nt: TGTGCCAGCAGCTTAACCCTTGGAAACACCATATATTTT; d_call: NA; v_call: TRBV7-9; clone_size: NA; cdr3_length: 13; j_call: TRBJ1-3
cdr3_aa: CASSLAGSGNQPQHF; cdr3_nt: TGCGCCAGCAGCTTGGCGGGGAGCGGCAATCAGCCCCAGCATTTT; d_call: NA; v_call: TRBV5-1; clone_size: NA; cdr3_length: 15; j_call: TRBJ1-5
cdr3_aa: CASSESGGGGTDTQYF; cdr3_nt: TGCGCCAGCAGTGAAAGTGGCGGGGGTGGCACAGATACGCAGTATTTT; d_call: TRBD2; v_call: TRBV10-1; clone_size: once; cdr3_length: 16; j_call: TRBJ2-3
cdr3_aa: CASSLPSGSGEQFF; cdr3_nt: TGCGCCAGCAGCTTGCCTAGCGGGAGTGGGGAGCAGTTCTTC; d_call: TRBD2; v_call: TRBV5-1; clone_size: NA; cdr3_length: 14; j_call: TRBJ2-1
cdr3_aa: CASSLADRDTQYF; cdr3_nt: TGTGCCAGCAGCTTAGCGGACAGAGATACGCAGTATTTT; d_call: NA; v_call: TRBV7-2; clone_size: NA; cdr3_length: 13; j_call: TRBJ2-3
cdr3_aa: CASSQEGWYEQYF; cdr3_nt: TGCGCCAGCAGCCAAGAAGGGTGGTACGAGCAGTACTTC; d_call: NA; v_call: TRBV4-1; clone_size: NA; cdr3_length: 13; j_call: TRBJ2-7
cdr3_aa: CASSPGGQGRNEQFF; cdr3_nt: TGTGCCAGCAGCCCAGGGGGACAGGGTAGGAATGAGCAGTTCTTC; d_call: TRBD1; v_call: TRBV7-2; clone_size: NA; cdr3_length: 15; j_call: TRBJ2-1
cdr3_aa: CAWTGADTQYF; cdr3_nt: TGTGCCTGGACCGGGGCAGATACGCAGTATTTT; d_call: NA; v_call: TRBV30; clone_size: NA; cdr3_length: 11; j_call: TRBJ2-3
cdr3_aa: CASSFRQGGIQYF; cdr3_nt: TGTGCCAGCAGCTTCCGACAGGGGGGCATTCAGTACTTC; d_call: TRBD1; v_call: TRBV11-3; clone_size: NA; cdr3_length: 13; j_call: TRBJ2-4
cdr3_aa: CASSLATAGLGADTQYF; cdr3_nt: TGCGCCAGCAGCTTGGCGACGGCCGGACTAGGCGCAGATACGCAGTATTTT; d_call: TRBD2; v_call: TRBV5-1; clone_size: NA; cdr3_length: 17; j_call: TRBJ2-3
cdr3_aa: CASSSTGQGQRGQYF; cdr3_nt: TGTGCCAGCAGTTCTACCGGACAGGGCCAAAGGGGCCAGTACTTC; d_call: TRBD1; v_call: TRBV28; clone_size: NA; cdr3_length: 15; j_call: TRBJ2-5
cdr3_aa: CASSPGVLRERYEQYF; cdr3_nt: TGTGCCAGCAGCCCTGGAGTTTTGCGGGAGCGGTACGAGCAGTACTTC; d_call: TRBD2; v_call: TRBV4-2; clone_size: NA; cdr3_length: 16; j_call: TRBJ2-7
cdr3_aa: CAISESYPTSGGTDTQYF; cdr3_nt: TGTGCCATCAGTGAGTCATACCCGACTAGCGGGGGCACAGATACGCAGTATTTT; d_call: TRBD2; v_call: TRBV10-3; clone_size: NA; cdr3_length: 18; j_call: TRBJ2-3
cdr3_aa: CASSLEGGSYGYTF; cdr3_nt: TGTGCCAGCAGCTTGGAGGGAGGATCCTATGGCTACACCTTC; d_call: NA; v_call: TRBV5-6; clone_size: few; cdr3_length: 14; j_call: TRBJ1-2
cdr3_aa: CASSQGLWDYGTDTQYF; cdr3_nt: TGTGCCAGCAGCCAAGGTTTGTGGGACTACGGCACAGATACGCAGTATTTT; d_call: TRBD2; v_call: TRBV14; clone_size: NA; cdr3_length: 17; j_call: TRBJ2-3
cdr3_aa: CASKFRGNTEAFF; cdr3_nt: TGTGCCAGCAAGTTTAGGGGGAACACTGAAGCTTTCTTT; d_call: NA; v_call: TRBV6-5; clone_size: NA; cdr3_length: 13; j_call: TRBJ1-1
cdr3_aa: CASSEVSRTNNEQFF; cdr3_nt: TGTGCCAGCAGTGAAGTGTCCAGAACCAACAATGAGCAGTTCTTC; d_call: NA; v_call: TRBV6-1; clone_size: NA; cdr3_length: 15; j_call: TRBJ2-1
cdr3_aa: CASKVGGVKDTQYF; cdr3_nt: TGTGCCAGCAAGGTAGGGGGCGTCAAGGATACGCAGTATTTT; d_call: TRBD1; v_call: TRBV6-5; clone_size: NA; cdr3_length: 14; j_call: TRBJ2-3
cdr3_aa: CASSLSASRDNEQFF; cdr3_nt: TGTGCCAGCAGTTTATCGGCATCCAGGGACAATGAGCAGTTCTTC; d_call: NA; v_call: TRBV27; clone_size: NA; cdr3_length: 15; j_call: TRBJ2-1
cdr3_aa: CASSLGSTSDEQYF; cdr3_nt: TGCGCCAGCAGCTTGGGCTCGACTAGCGACGAGCAGTACTTC; d_call: TRBD2; v_call: TRBV5-1; clone_size: NA; cdr3_length: 14; j_call: TRBJ2-7
cdr3_aa: CASSAGNTEAFF; cdr3_nt: TGTGCCAGCAGTGCCGGGAACACTGAAGCTTTCTTT; d_call: NA; v_call: TRBV2; clone_size: NA; cdr3_length: 12; j_call: TRBJ1-1
cdr3_aa: CSVMDTEAFF; cdr3_nt: TGCAGCGTTATGGACACTGAAGCTTTCTTT; d_call: NA; v_call: TRBV29-1; clone_size: NA; cdr3_length: 10; j_call: TRBJ1-1
cdr3_aa: CASSQEGLAGMNEQFF; cdr3_nt: TGTGCCAGCAGCCAAGAGGGACTAGCGGGGATGAATGAGCAGTTCTTC; d_call: TRBD2; v_call: TRBV3-1/TRBV3-2; clone_size: NA; cdr3_length: 16; j_call: TRBJ2-1
cdr3_aa: CAISEFLDRGLHEQFF; cdr3_nt: TGTGCCATCAGTGAGTTTCTGGACAGGGGATTGCATGAGCAGTTCTTC; d_call: TRBD1; v_call: TRBV10-3; clone_size: NA; cdr3_length: 16; j_call: TRBJ2-1
cdr3_aa: CASSFFARGELFF; cdr3_nt: TGTGCCAGCAGCTTTTTTGCGAGGGGGGAGCTGTTTTTT; d_call: NA; v_call: TRBV7-2; clone_size: once; cdr3_length: 13; j_call: TRBJ2-2
cdr3_aa: CAWTRIRDRVIAGANVLTF; cdr3_nt: TGTGCCTGGACCCGGATACGGGACAGGGTAATCGCTGGGGCCAACGTCCTGACTTTC; d_call: TRBD1; v_call: TRBV30; clone_size: NA; cdr3_length: 19; j_call: TRBJ2-6
cdr3_aa: CSASSISYNSPLHF; cdr3_nt: TGCAGTGCTAGTTCCATATCCTATAATTCACCCCTCCACTTT; d_call: NA; v_call: TRBV20-1; clone_size: few; cdr3_length: 14; j_call: TRBJ1-6
cdr3_aa: CASSLGGGSNYGYTF; cdr3_nt: TGCGCCAGCAGCCTTGGAGGGGGATCAAACTATGGCTACACCTTC; d_call: NA; v_call: TRBV4-1; clone_size: NA; cdr3_length: 15; j_call: TRBJ1-2
cdr3_aa: CASSRTGDEQYF; cdr3_nt: TGTGCCAGCAGTCGGACAGGCGACGAGCAGTACTTC; d_call: TRBD1; v_call: TRBV12-3/TRBV12-4; clone_size: NA; cdr3_length: 12; j_call: TRBJ2-7
cdr3_aa: CATRRAGGNYGYTF; cdr3_nt: TGTGCCACTCGAAGGGCAGGGGGCAACTATGGCTACACCTTC; d_call: TRBD1; v_call: TRBV6-5; clone_size: NA; cdr3_length: 14; j_call: TRBJ1-2
cdr3_aa: CASSVLSGANVLTF; cdr3_nt: TGCGCCAGCAGTGTTCTCTCTGGGGCCAACGTCCTGACTTTC; d_call: NA; v_call: TRBV10-1; clone_size: once; cdr3_length: 14; j_call: TRBJ2-6
cdr3_aa: CASSAWLLSGANVLTF; cdr3_nt: TGTGCCAGCAGTGCGTGGCTCCTCTCTGGGGCCAACGTCCTGACTTTC; d_call: NA; v_call: TRBV27; clone_size: NA; cdr3_length: 16; j_call: TRBJ2-6
cdr3_aa: CASTPGTSGNNEQFF; cdr3_nt: TGCGCCAGCACCCCGGGGACTAGCGGTAACAATGAGCAGTTCTTC; d_call: TRBD2; v_call: TRBV10-1; clone_size: few; cdr3_length: 15; j_call: TRBJ2-1
cdr3_aa: CAWSPTGYEQYF; cdr3_nt: TGTGCCTGGAGCCCGACAGGGTACGAGCAGTACTTC; d_call: TRBD1; v_call: TRBV30; clone_size: NA; cdr3_length: 12; j_call: TRBJ2-7
cdr3_aa: CAISEGQPPEAFF; cdr3_nt: TGTGCCATCAGTGAGGGACAGCCGCCTGAAGCTTTCTTT; d_call: NA; v_call: TRBV10-3; clone_size: NA; cdr3_length: 13; j_call: TRBJ1-1
cdr3_aa: CAWALDRFSGANVLTF; cdr3_nt: TGTGCCTGGGCCCTGGACAGGTTCTCTGGGGCCAACGTCCTGACTTTC; d_call: TRBD1; v_call: TRBV30; clone_size: NA; cdr3_length: 16; j_call: TRBJ2-6
cdr3_aa: CASREGTGHNSPLHF; cdr3_nt: TGTGCCAGCAGAGAAGGGACAGGGCACAATTCACCCCTCCACTTT; d_call: TRBD1; v_call: TRBV2; clone_size: NA; cdr3_length: 15; j_call: TRBJ1-6
cdr3_aa: CASSTHSGRGYEQYF; cdr3_nt: TGTGCCAGTAGTACTCATAGCGGGAGAGGCTACGAGCAGTACTTC; d_call: TRBD2; v_call: TRBV19; clone_size: few; cdr3_length: 15; j_call: TRBJ2-7
cdr3_aa: CASSLTEGTEAFF; cdr3_nt: TGTGCCAGCAGCTTAACAGAGGGCACTGAAGCTTTCTTT; d_call: NA; v_call: TRBV5-6; clone_size: NA; cdr3_length: 13; j_call: TRBJ1-1
cdr3_aa: CASSLADVGTGELFF; cdr3_nt: TGTGCCAGCAGCTTAGCCGACGTGGGCACCGGGGAGCTGTTTTTT; d_call: NA; v_call: TRBV7-2; clone_size: NA; cdr3_length: 15; j_call: TRBJ2-2
cdr3_aa: CAISGGEGRNEQYF; cdr3_nt: TGTGCCATCAGTGGGGGCGAGGGCAGAAACGAGCAGTACTTC; d_call: NA; v_call: TRBV10-3; clone_size: NA; cdr3_length: 14; j_call: TRBJ2-7
cdr3_aa: CASSLSFGQTSNQPQHF; cdr3_nt: TGTGCCAGCAGTTTATCATTTGGACAGACTAGCAATCAGCCCCAGCATTTT; d_call: NA; v_call: TRBV27; clone_size: NA; cdr3_length: 17; j_call: TRBJ1-5
cdr3_aa: CATSRDTDSGANVLTF; cdr3_nt: TGTGCCACCAGCAGAGATACAGACTCTGGGGCCAACGTCCTGACTTTC; d_call: NA; v_call: TRBV15; clone_size: NA; cdr3_length: 16; j_call: TRBJ2-6
cdr3_aa: CASSQQRSTNEKLFF; cdr3_nt: TGCGCCAGCAGCCAACAGCGTTCAACTAATGAAAAACTGTTTTTT; d_call: NA; v_call: TRBV4-1; clone_size: NA; cdr3_length: 15; j_call: TRBJ1-4
cdr3_aa: CATSDGLRNQPQHF; cdr3_nt: TGTGCCACCAGCGATGGACTCCGCAATCAGCCCCAGCATTTT; d_call: NA; v_call: TRBV10-3; clone_size: once; cdr3_length: 14; j_call: TRBJ1-5
cdr3_aa: CASSLVSGANVLTF; cdr3_nt: TGTGCCAGCAGCCTCGTCTCTGGGGCCAACGTCCTGACTTTC; d_call: NA; v_call: TRBV3-1/TRBV3-2; clone_size: NA; cdr3_length: 14; j_call: TRBJ2-6
cdr3_aa: CARRIGTGPSYEQYF; cdr3_nt: TGTGCCAGAAGGATTGGGACAGGGCCCTCCTACGAGCAGTACTTC; d_call: TRBD1; v_call: TRBV5-3; clone_size: NA; cdr3_length: 15; j_call: TRBJ2-7
cdr3_aa: CASSLDQGNYGYTF; cdr3_nt: TGTGCCAGCAGCTTGGATCAGGGTAACTATGGCTACACCTTC; d_call: NA; v_call: TRBV5-4; clone_size: NA; cdr3_length: 14; j_call: TRBJ1-2